A selection of T cell receptor beta chains follows, all from one sample in a study of neurological immune-mediated disorders. TCRdb re-analysed the 5' RACE reads in MiXCR, keeping a single row per CDR3 protein. Of 50,000 to 60,000 distinct CDR3 sequences detected, approximately 15% appear once; the ten largest clones hold 3.5% to 4.5%. The sample consisted of PBMCs. Receptors originate from a man between 60 and 75 years old in good health. CDR3s include the opening cysteine and the closing phenylalanine or tryptophan. D genes are given only for firm matches. Clone size appears in some rows only: once, few, many, or a class for an expanded clone.

cdr3_aa | cdr3_nt | d_call | cdr3_length | j_call | clone_size | v_call
CASSGGVGTGELFF | TGTGCCAGCAGCGGCGGGGTCGGCACCGGGGAGCTGTTTTTT | NA | 14 | TRBJ2-2 | many | TRBV9
CASSVTGRQILEGYTF | TGTGCCAGCAGCGTTACAGGACGACAGATCCTAGAGGGCTACACCTTC | NA | 16 | TRBJ1-2 | many | TRBV5-6
CASSQELAGVNEQFF | TGTGCCAGCAGCCAAGAACTAGCGGGAGTCAATGAGCAGTTCTTC | TRBD2 | 15 | TRBJ2-1 | many | TRBV3-1
CASSPVGNQPQHF | TGTGCCAGCAGCCCCGTTGGCAATCAGCCCCAGCATTTT | NA | 13 | TRBJ1-5 | many | TRBV5-5
CSARVLTGQGETQYF | TGCAGTGCTAGAGTTCTCACAGGCCAAGGGGAGACCCAGTACTTC | NA | 15 | TRBJ2-5 | NA | TRBV20-1
CATSDPSGGVTFQETQYF | TGTGCCACCAGTGATCCATCTGGAGGGGTGACATTCCAAGAGACCCAGTACTTC | NA | 18 | TRBJ2-5 | many | TRBV24-1
CASRLQTGDEQYF | TGCGCCAGCAGACTCCAGACAGGGGACGAGCAGTACTTC | TRBD1 | 13 | TRBJ2-7 | many | TRBV5-1
CASSFGLTNTGELFF | TGTGCCAGCAGTTTCGGGCTTACGAACACCGGGGAGCTGTTTTTT | NA | 15 | TRBJ2-2 | many | TRBV27
CASSVLGTQETQYF | TGTGCCAGCAGTGTACTGGGGACGCAAGAGACCCAGTACTTC | NA | 14 | TRBJ2-5 | many | TRBV27
CASSSERQGAHREQYF | TGTGCCAGTAGTTCCGAAAGACAGGGGGCTCATCGCGAGCAGTACTTC | TRBD1 | 16 | TRBJ2-7 | NA | TRBV19
CASLDTGGGTYEQYF | TGTGCCAGCCTTGACACAGGGGGAGGGACCTACGAGCAGTACTTC | NA | 15 | TRBJ2-7 | many | TRBV12-3/TRBV12-4
CASSLLSRGDTEAFF | TGCGCCAGCAGCTTGCTGTCCAGGGGCGACACTGAAGCTTTCTTT | NA | 15 | TRBJ1-1 | many | TRBV5-1
CASSFNWGDGYTF | TGTGCCAGCAGTTTTAACTGGGGGGACGGCTACACCTTC | NA | 13 | TRBJ1-2 | many | TRBV28
CSAALQGYYGYTF | TGCAGCGCCGCCCTACAGGGTTACTATGGCTACACCTTC | NA | 13 | TRBJ1-2 | many | TRBV29-1
CSASGTSCYNGQFF | TGCAGTGCTAGCGGGACTAGCTGCTACAATGGGCAGTTCTTC | TRBD2 | 14 | TRBJ2-1 | once | TRBV20-1
CSARDARSTGELFF | TGCAGTGCTAGAGACGCCAGGAGCACCGGGGAGCTGTTTTTT | NA | 14 | TRBJ2-2 | many | TRBV20-1
CAWTAGGGQPQHF | TGTGCCTGGACCGCAGGGGGTGGTCAGCCCCAGCATTTT | TRBD1 | 13 | TRBJ1-5 | NA | TRBV30
CASSLAGGLYNEQLF | TGTGCCAGCAGCTTAGCGGGGGGCCTATACAATGAGCAGTTATTC | NA | 15 | TRBJ2-1 | NA | TRBV7-2
CSAHYLDPNSPLHF | TGCAGTGCCCACTACCTCGACCCGAATTCACCCCTCCACTTT | NA | 14 | TRBJ1-6 | many | TRBV20-1
CACSFRSNTGELFF | TGTGCCTGCAGTTTTCGATCGAACACCGGGGAGCTGTTTTTT | NA | 14 | TRBJ2-2 | once | TRBV12-3/TRBV12-4
CASSLAGRGTEQFF | TGTGCCAGCAGCTTGGCCGGCAGGGGGACTGAGCAGTTCTTC | TRBD1 | 14 | TRBJ2-1 | many | TRBV5-6
CSASYQTPGQSNQPQHF | TGCAGTGCTTCTTACCAGACACCGGGACAGTCAAATCAGCCCCAGCATTTT | TRBD1 | 17 | TRBJ1-5 | many | TRBV20-1
CASSLLTGVDNEQYF | TGTGCCAGCAGCTTATTGACAGGGGTCGACAACGAGCAGTACTTC | TRBD1 | 15 | TRBJ2-7 | few | TRBV7-8
CSASRDRVSEQYF | TGCAGTGCCTCCCGGGACAGGGTATCCGAGCAGTACTTC | TRBD1 | 13 | TRBJ2-7 | many | TRBV20-1
CSVALRPNTEAFF | TGCAGCGTGGCCCTACGGCCGAACACTGAAGCTTTCTTT | NA | 13 | TRBJ1-1 | many | TRBV29-1
CSARYAGGAYNEQFF | TGCAGTGCTAGATACGCGGGAGGGGCCTACAATGAGCAGTTCTTC | TRBD2 | 15 | TRBJ2-1 | many | TRBV20-1
CASSPPGPQFNEQFF | TGTGCCAGCAGCCCGCCTGGGCCCCAGTTCAATGAGCAGTTCTTC | NA | 15 | TRBJ2-1 | many | TRBV9
CASSRDRSTNEKLFF | TGCGCCAGCAGTCGGGACAGGTCAACTAATGAAAAACTGTTTTTT | TRBD1 | 15 | TRBJ1-4 | many | TRBV5-1
CSARIRAGGDGYTF | TGCAGTGCTAGAATTCGGGCAGGGGGCGATGGCTACACCTTC | TRBD1 | 14 | TRBJ1-2 | many | TRBV20-1
CASSYSRVIAGELFF | TGTGCCAGCAGTTACAGTAGGGTAATAGCCGGGGAGCTGTTTTTT | NA | 15 | TRBJ2-2 | many | TRBV6-5
CATSRDFGPNTGELFF | TGTGCCACCAGCAGAGATTTTGGCCCGAACACCGGGGAGCTGTTTTTT | NA | 16 | TRBJ2-2 | medium-sized | TRBV15
CSAPGRGGGETQYF | TGCAGCGCCCCCGGGCGGGGAGGGGGGGAGACCCAGTACTTC | NA | 14 | TRBJ2-5 | many | TRBV29-1
CASSPGAGGLSGANVLTF | TGTGCCAGCAGTCCAGGGGCAGGGGGCTTGTCTGGGGCCAACGTCCTGACTTTC | TRBD1 | 18 | TRBJ2-6 | many | TRBV7-3
CASSPSDWTGKHGELFF | TGTGCCAGCAGCCCCTCCGACTGGACAGGGAAGCACGGGGAGCTGTTTTTT | TRBD1 | 17 | TRBJ2-2 | NA | TRBV9
CAIATRDRAVEAFF | TGTGCCATCGCCACTAGGGACAGGGCCGTCGAAGCTTTCTTT | TRBD1 | 14 | TRBJ1-1 | many | TRBV10-3